The rows below give T cell receptor beta chains drawn from one sample of a study of T-cell reconstitution after alpha-beta-depleted transplantation in children. TCRdb recomputed calls from the PCR reads with MiXCR, one row per CDR3 protein. The sample holds some 200,000 distinct CDR3 sequences; 7% to 9% are singletons and the top ten take less than 40%. The sample consisted of PBMCs, mostly from graft donor cells, taken 360 days after TCRalphabeta/CD19-depleted stem cell transplant. The origin of the receptors is a male patient between 2 and 10 years old who had a stem cell transplant for acute myeloid leukemia, so the T cells may come from the graft donor. The CDR3 runs from the conserved cysteine through the conserved F or W. D genes are given only for firm matches. Clone size, where shown, is once, few, many, or a class for clones that have expanded.

>TRBV10-3|many|TRBJ2-7|TRBD2
CAISDGLAGARSHEQYF
TGTGCCATCAGTGATGGGCTAGCGGGAGCGAGGTCCCACGAGCAGTACTTC
>TRBV6-1|many|TRBJ2-2|.
CASRDPGSGELFF
TGTGCCAGCCGGGACCCCGGGAGTGGGGAGCTGTTTTTT
>TRBV4-2|many|TRBJ2-1|.
CASSQEEASKNEQFF
TGTGCCAGCAGCCAAGAGGAAGCTAGCAAGAATGAGCAGTTCTTC
>TRBV5-1|many|TRBJ2-5|TRBD1
CASSSSPTGEETQYF
TGCGCCAGCAGCTCATCCCCGACAGGGGAAGAGACCCAGTACTTC
>TRBV25-1|.|TRBJ1-4|TRBD1
CASSDRGRLNEKLFF
TGTGCCAGCAGTGACAGGGGGCGCTTAAACGAAAAACTGTTTTTT
>TRBV7-9|.|TRBJ1-1|TRBD1
CASSQTGVNTEAFF
TGTGCCAGCAGCCAGACAGGGGTGAACACTGAAGCTTTCTTT
>TRBV9|few|TRBJ2-2|.
CASSVAGNQNTGELFF
TGTGCCAGCAGCGTAGCCGGCAACCAGAACACCGGGGAGCTGTTTTTT
>TRBV29-1|few|TRBJ1-2|.
CSVDSGNYGYTF
TGCAGCGTTGACTCCGGGAACTATGGCTACACCTTC
>TRBV4-3|.|TRBJ2-5|.
CASSQEAGEETQYF
TGCGCCAGCAGCCAAGAAGCAGGGGAAGAGACCCAGTACTTC
>TRBV3-1|few|TRBJ1-1|TRBD1
CASNPGGQGAGAFF
TGTGCCAGCAACCCAGGGGGGCAGGGGGCTGGAGCTTTCTTT
>TRBV10-3|.|TRBJ2-5|TRBD1
CAITSDRGKGTQYF
TGTGCCATCACCTCGGACAGGGGGAAAGGGACCCAGTACTTC
>TRBV6-5|.|TRBJ2-5|TRBD2
CASSPETSFYQETQYF
TGTGCCAGCAGCCCCGAGACTAGCTTTTACCAAGAGACCCAGTACTTC
>TRBV20-1|.|TRBJ2-5|.
CSARGAIVTQYF
TGCAGTGCTAGAGGGGCAATAGTGACCCAGTACTTC
>TRBV10-3|few|TRBJ2-1|.
CAISEFGTMTQFF
TGTGCCATCAGTGAATTTGGGACCATGACCCAGTTCTTC
>TRBV20-1|.|TRBJ2-1|TRBD2
CSARPSGRSADEQFF
TGCAGTGCTAGGCCTAGCGGGAGGTCGGCGGATGAGCAGTTCTTC
>TRBV5-5|many|TRBJ2-2|.
CASRTNTGELFF
TGTGCCAGCAGGACGAACACCGGGGAGCTGTTTTTT
>TRBV12-3/TRBV12-4|.|TRBJ2-2|TRBD2
CASSSTGTSGRPPNTGELFF
TGTGCCAGCAGTTCAACCGGGACTAGCGGGAGGCCTCCGAACACCGGGGAGCTGTTTTTT
>TRBV10-3|.|TRBJ2-5|TRBD2
CASGTSGSQETQYF
TGTGCTTCCGGGACTAGCGGATCACAAGAGACCCAGTACTTC
>TRBV20-1|many|TRBJ2-2|TRBD1
CSYRGKNTGELFF
TGCAGTTACAGGGGCAAGAACACCGGGGAGCTGTTTTTT
>TRBV7-9|.|TRBJ1-3|.
CASSAPGISGNTIYF
TGTGCCAGCAGCGCCCCGGGGATCTCTGGAAACACCATATATTTT
>TRBV12-3/TRBV12-4|many|TRBJ2-1|.
CASSPRVGSYNEQFF
TGTGCCAGCAGTCCCAGGGTGGGGTCCTACAATGAGCAGTTCTTC
>TRBV5-1|.|TRBJ1-5|.
CASSGGTNQPQHF
TGCGCCAGCAGCGGCGGCACCAATCAGCCCCAGCATTTT
>TRBV12-3/TRBV12-4|.|TRBJ1-1|.
CASSFPEGENTEAFF
TGTGCCAGCAGTTTTCCTGAGGGGGAGAACACTGAAGCTTTCTTT
>TRBV10-3|.|TRBJ2-7|.
CAITPMRPYEQYF
TGTGCCATTACCCCCATGAGGCCCTACGAGCAGTACTTC
>TRBV15|many|TRBJ2-1|TRBD2
CATSRAPGLAGYNEQFF
TGTGCCACCAGCAGAGCGCCCGGACTAGCCGGCTACAATGAGCAGTTCTTC
>TRBV4-3|.|TRBJ2-7|TRBD1
CASSHLTGSDEQYF
TGCGCCAGCAGCCACCTGACAGGGTCGGACGAGCAGTACTTC
>TRBV29-1|few|TRBJ2-1|.
CSVAGGESYNEQFF
TGCAGCGTTGCTGGGGGAGAAAGCTACAATGAGCAGTTCTTC
>TRBV15|many|TRBJ1-2|.
CATSRDPDSYGYTF
TGTGCCACCAGCAGAGATCCGGACAGTTATGGCTACACCTTC
>TRBV12-3/TRBV12-4|few|TRBJ2-1|TRBD2
CASRSIKVGLATVYNEQFF
TGTGCCAGCAGATCAATAAAAGTGGGACTAGCCACGGTGTACAATGAGCAGTTCTTC
>TRBV5-1|many|TRBJ1-1|TRBD1
CASSVRQGNTEAFF
TGCGCCAGCAGCGTCCGACAGGGGAACACTGAAGCTTTCTTT
>TRBV12-3/TRBV12-4|few|TRBJ2-7|TRBD1
CASGQGSTYEQYF
TGTGCCAGCGGACAGGGGAGTACCTACGAGCAGTACTTC
>TRBV6-1|.|TRBJ1-2|TRBD1
CASSSDREGRLLNGYTF
TGTGCCAGCAGCTCCGACAGGGAGGGTAGACTGTTGAATGGCTACACCTTC
>TRBV20-1|.|TRBJ1-4|.
CSAGWQGNEKLFF
TGCAGTGCGGGGTGGCAGGGGAATGAAAAACTGTTTTTT
>TRBV20-1|.|TRBJ2-7|TRBD2
CSARAGLAYEQYF
TGCAGTGCTAGAGCGGGACTAGCGTACGAGCAGTACTTC
>TRBV5-1|few|TRBJ2-1|TRBD2
CASSLEGLAGGLYNEQFF
TGCGCCAGCAGCTTAGAAGGACTAGCGGGGGGGCTATACAATGAGCAGTTCTTC
>TRBV7-9|many|TRBJ2-5|.
CASSLRAIQETQYF
TGTGCCAGCAGCTTAAGGGCCATCCAAGAGACCCAGTACTTC
>TRBV5-1|.|TRBJ1-5|.
CASSAGTGNQPQHF
TGCGCCAGCAGCGCAGGGACGGGCAATCAGCCCCAGCATTTT
>TRBV3-1|many|TRBJ1-3|.
CASSHFLHSGNTIYF
TGTGCCAGCAGCCACTTCCTACACTCTGGAAACACCATATATTTT
>TRBV12-3/TRBV12-4|many|TRBJ2-2|.
CASTPRTLGTGELFF
TGTGCCAGCACCCCAAGGACCTTGGGCACCGGGGAGCTGTTTTTT
>TRBV15|.|TRBJ1-2|.
CATSREGHLGYTF
TGTGCCACCAGCAGAGAGGGACACCTTGGCTACACCTTC
>TRBV25-1|few|TRBJ1-2|.
CASSGTAYGYTF
TGTGCCAGCAGTGGGACAGCCTATGGCTACACCTTC
>TRBV5-5|many|TRBJ2-1|.
CASSPQVGAYNEQFF
TGTGCCAGCAGCCCTCAGGTTGGGGCCTACAATGAGCAGTTCTTC
>TRBV9|.|TRBJ2-1|TRBD2
CASSPGGASSYNEQFF
TGTGCCAGCAGCCCCGGGGGGGCGAGCTCCTACAATGAGCAGTTCTTC
>TRBV12-3/TRBV12-4|many|TRBJ2-5|.
CASSPPSSETQYF
TGTGCCAGCAGTCCACCCAGCTCGGAGACCCAGTACTTC
>TRBV7-9|few|TRBJ2-7|TRBD2
CASSLLAGGPREQYF
TGTGCCAGCAGCTTACTAGCGGGAGGGCCCCGTGAGCAGTACTTC
>TRBV4-3|few|TRBJ2-7|.
CASSQDFRGTYEQYF
TGCGCCAGCAGCCAAGATTTCAGGGGAACCTACGAGCAGTACTTC
>TRBV29-1|many|TRBJ2-1|.
CSVVGQHHNEQFF
TGCAGCGTTGTCGGACAACATCACAATGAGCAGTTCTTC
>TRBV7-9|many|TRBJ2-3|.
CAGWRDTDTQYF
TGTGCCGGCTGGCGGGACACAGATACGCAGTATTTT
>TRBV5-1|many|TRBJ2-3|.
CASSLVSGPDTQYF
TGCGCCAGCAGCTTGGTTTCAGGCCCAGATACGCAGTATTTT
>TRBV10-3|few|TRBJ2-2|.
CAISESGQGGTGELFF
TGTGCCATCAGTGAGTCCGGCCAGGGAGGAACCGGGGAGCTGTTTTTT
>TRBV12-3/TRBV12-4|many|TRBJ2-3|.
CASSLWGTDTQYF
TGTGCCAGCAGCTTGTGGGGCACAGATACGCAGTATTTT
>TRBV29-1|many|TRBJ2-3|.
CSVGDTDTQYF
TGCAGCGTTGGGGACACAGATACGCAGTATTTT
>TRBV18|many|TRBJ1-4|.
CASSPRNEKLFF
TGTGCCAGCTCACCAAGGAATGAAAAACTGTTTTTT